Listed below are T cell receptor beta chains from one sample, sequenced in a study of blood T cell repertoires in COVID-19. Clones were read by immunoSEQ multiplex PCR, and TCRdb kept only the in-frame ones, dropping some. The sample includes more than 150,000 clones, around 80% of them seen just once. The material sequenced was peripheral blood. These receptors were collected from a woman of 80 years or more with active or convalescent COVID-19. Each CDR3 is given with its conserved first and last residue. Clone size is not always given. Where it is, it says once, few, many or a class for expanded clones.

clone_size j_call v_call cdr3_aa
- TRBJ1-2 TRBV28 CASSLSDRFGYTF
- TRBJ2-6 TRBV2 CASKDRVGSGANVLTF
- TRBJ2-1 TRBV24-1 CATSAAGWNEQFF
- TRBJ1-4 TRBV7-9 CASSPGGAGGREKLFF
- TRBJ1-1 TRBV6-5 CASNFMNTEAFF
- TRBJ1-5 TRBV28 CASLGGNQPQHF
- TRBJ1-2 TRBV6-1 CASSEVNRGRYGYTF
- TRBJ2-2 TRBV6-4 CASSDQTVNTGELFF
few TRBJ2-5 TRBV5-1 CASSLEGPGETQYF
- TRBJ2-3 TRBV24-1 CATSAVGGRALTDTQYF
- TRBJ1-2 TRBV2 CASSESSHGYTF
- TRBJ2-7 TRBV19 CASSFAGIKDEQYF
few TRBJ2-1 TRBV11-2 CASSLPIYNEQFF
- TRBJ2-1 TRBV25-1 CASSVSGTRLSDEQFF
- TRBJ1-1 TRBV5-1 CASSVSGVGTEAFF
- TRBJ2-1 TRBV7-6 CASSSGTSGAYNEQFF
few TRBJ2-2 TRBV15 CATSTGGTRAGELFF
- TRBJ1-2 TRBV30 CAWSEQGNYGYTF
- TRBJ2-1 TRBV6-4 CASAPSGGFHNEQFF
- TRBJ1-2 TRBV7-9 CASSLVRDRDGGYTF
- TRBJ2-2 TRBV6-1 CASSEGLSTGELFF
- TRBJ2-7 TRBV5-1 CASIPMGGSPHEQYF
- TRBJ1-5 TRBV19 CASSIENRGYDQPQHF
- TRBJ1-1 TRBV6-4 CASPSVDMNTEAFF
few TRBJ2-7 TRBV5-4 CASSPGPGLYEQYF
- TRBJ2-2 TRBV27 CASSSTRTSHNTGELFF
- TRBJ2-1 TRBV27 CASSLQGNNEQFF
- TRBJ1-4 TRBV25-1 CASGRDRGFEKLFF
- TRBJ1-1 TRBV5-1 CASSHGGVNTEAFF
medium-sized TRBJ2-7 TRBV5-1 CASSAGLAGDEQYF
few TRBJ1-2 TRBV6-5 CASSFRTGDGYTF
- TRBJ2-7 TRBV18 CASSPSRGPYEQYF
- TRBJ2-7 TRBV7-9 CASSPRGGGVEQYF
- TRBJ2-1 TRBV6-5 CATTLSRVVQFF
- TRBJ2-7 TRBV7-2 CASSLVWGMENEQYF
few TRBJ2-3 TRBV18 CASSPPGLAGGDTQYF
- TRBJ2-6 TRBV19 CASSARQGGRSGANVLTF
few TRBJ2-7 TRBV5-6 CASRTSTAPREQYF
- TRBJ1-1 TRBV5-1 CASSSSGRVTEAFF
few TRBJ1-6 TRBV3-1/TRBV3-2 CASSQEQGLVPLHF
- TRBJ2-7 TRBV5-5 CASSLTAGEISYEQYF
once TRBJ1-4 TRBV6-4 CASSARVSRGEKLFF
- TRBJ1-6 TRBV6-1 CASSELPPVQYSPLHF
few TRBJ2-2 TRBV21-1 CAREGGTNTGELFF
- TRBJ1-1 TRBV18 CASSPGQGGTEAFF
- TRBJ1-1 TRBV5-1 CASKDSRGTEAFF
- TRBJ2-3 TRBV6-5 CASTPQTGQGAQYF
- TRBJ1-5 TRBV2 CASSPDRREFGNQPQHF